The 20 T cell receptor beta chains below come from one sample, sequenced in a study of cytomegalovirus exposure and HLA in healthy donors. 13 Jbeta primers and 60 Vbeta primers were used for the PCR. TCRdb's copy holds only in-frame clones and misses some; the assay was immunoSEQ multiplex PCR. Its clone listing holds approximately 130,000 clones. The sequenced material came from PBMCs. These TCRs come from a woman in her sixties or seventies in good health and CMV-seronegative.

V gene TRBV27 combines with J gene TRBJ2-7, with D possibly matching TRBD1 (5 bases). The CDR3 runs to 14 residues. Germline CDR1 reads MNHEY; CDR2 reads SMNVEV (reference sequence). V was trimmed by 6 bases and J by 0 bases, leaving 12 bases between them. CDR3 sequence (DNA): TGTGCCAGCAGCCCTCCGGACACCTCCTACGAGCAGTACTTC. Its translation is CASSPPDTSYEQYF.

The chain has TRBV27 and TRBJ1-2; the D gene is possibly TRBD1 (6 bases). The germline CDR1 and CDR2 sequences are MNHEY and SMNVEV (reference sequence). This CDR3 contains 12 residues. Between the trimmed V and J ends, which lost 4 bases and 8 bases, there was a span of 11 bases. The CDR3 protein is CASSSAGEGYTF. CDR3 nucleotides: TGTGCCAGCAGTTCCGCAGGGGAAGGCTACACCTTC.

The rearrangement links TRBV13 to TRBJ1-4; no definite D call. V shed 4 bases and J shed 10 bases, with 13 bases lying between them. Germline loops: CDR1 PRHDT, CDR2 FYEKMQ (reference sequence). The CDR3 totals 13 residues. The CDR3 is CASSSPTLGKLFF. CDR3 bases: TGTGCCAGCAGCTCCCCGACACTCGGAAAACTGTTTTTT.

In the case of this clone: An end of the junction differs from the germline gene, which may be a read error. This chain's CDR3 is CAGSIQAGVPYNEQFF. CDR3 coding DNA: TGTGCCGGTAGTATCCAAGCGGGGGTACCCTACAATGAGCAGTTCTTC. The chain employs TRBV19 and TRBJ2-1; 8 nucleotides agree with TRBD2. Germline V CDR1 and CDR2: LNHDA, SQIVND (reference sequence). The CDR3 length is 16 residues.

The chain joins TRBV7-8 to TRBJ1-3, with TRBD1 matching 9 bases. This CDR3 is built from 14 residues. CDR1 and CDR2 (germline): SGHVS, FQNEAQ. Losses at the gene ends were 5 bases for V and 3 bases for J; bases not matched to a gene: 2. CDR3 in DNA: TGTGCCAGCAGCCTGGACAGGGGTGGAAACACCATATATTTT. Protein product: CASSLDRGGNTIYF.

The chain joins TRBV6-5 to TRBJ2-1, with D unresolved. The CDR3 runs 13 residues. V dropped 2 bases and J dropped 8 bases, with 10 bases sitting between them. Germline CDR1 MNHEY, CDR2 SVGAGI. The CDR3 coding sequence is TGTGCCAGCAGTTACAACGGGTATTATGAGCAGTTCTTC. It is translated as CASSYNGYYEQFF.

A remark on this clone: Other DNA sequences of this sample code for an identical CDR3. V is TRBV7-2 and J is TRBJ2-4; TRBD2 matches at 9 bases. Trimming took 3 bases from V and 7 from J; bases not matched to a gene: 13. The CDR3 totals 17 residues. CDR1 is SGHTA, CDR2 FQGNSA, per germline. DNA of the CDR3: TGTGCCAGCAGCTTGGCGGGAAGCGGGGGGTTCCGTAACATTCAGTACTTC. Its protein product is CASSLAGSGGFRNIQYF.

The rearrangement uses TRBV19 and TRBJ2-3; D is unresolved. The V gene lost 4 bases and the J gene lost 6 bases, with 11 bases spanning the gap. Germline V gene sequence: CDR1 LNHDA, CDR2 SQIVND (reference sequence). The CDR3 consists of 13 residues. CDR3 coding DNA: TGTGCCAGTAGTAGCGGAAGAACGGATACGCAGTATTTT. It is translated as CASSSGRTDTQYF.

The CDR3 protein is CASSDGTGNSGELFF. The CDR3 DNA follows: TGTGCCAGCAGTGACGGGACAGGGAATTCCGGGGAGCTGTTTTTT. The genes are TRBV6-4 and TRBJ2-2; 9 bases are a match to TRBD1. Looked up from germline, CDR1 is MRHNA and CDR2 is SNTAGT. V shed 2 bases, J shed 6 bases, and the junction held 4 bases outside the gene matches. CDR3 length equals 15 residues.

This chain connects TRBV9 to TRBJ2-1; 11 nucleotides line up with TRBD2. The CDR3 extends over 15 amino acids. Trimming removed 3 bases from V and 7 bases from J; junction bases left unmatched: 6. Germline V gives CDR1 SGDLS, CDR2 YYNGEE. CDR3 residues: CASSGSGGAGNEQFF. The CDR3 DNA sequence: TGTGCCAGCAGCGGTAGCGGGGGGGCCGGGAATGAGCAGTTCTTC. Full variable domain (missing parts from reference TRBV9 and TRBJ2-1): DSGVTQTPKHLITATGQRVTLRCSPRSGDLSVYWYQQSLDQGLQFLIQYYNGEERAKGNILERFSAQQFPDLHSELNLSSLELGDSALYFCASSGSGGAGNEQFFGPGTRLTVL.

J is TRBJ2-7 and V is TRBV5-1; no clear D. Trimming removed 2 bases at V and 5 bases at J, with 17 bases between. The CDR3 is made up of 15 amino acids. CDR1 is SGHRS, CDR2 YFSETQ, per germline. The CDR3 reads CASSFSPVAANEQYF. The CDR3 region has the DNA TGCGCCAGCAGCTTTTCGCCTGTCGCGGCTAACGAGCAGTACTTC.

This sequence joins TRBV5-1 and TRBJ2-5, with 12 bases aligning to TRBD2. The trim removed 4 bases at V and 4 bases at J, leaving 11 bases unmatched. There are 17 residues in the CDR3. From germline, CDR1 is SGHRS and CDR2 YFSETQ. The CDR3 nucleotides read TGCGCCAGCAGCCTAAGACTAGCGGGAGCATCGGGAGAGACCCAGTACTTC. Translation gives CASSLRLAGASGETQYF. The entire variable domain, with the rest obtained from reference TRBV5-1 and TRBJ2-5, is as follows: KAGVTQTPRYLIKTRGQQVTLSCSPISGHRSVSWYQQTPGQGLQFLFEYFSETQRNKGNFPGRFSGRQFSNSRSEMNVSTLELGDSALYLCASSLRLAGASGETQYFGPGTRLLVL.

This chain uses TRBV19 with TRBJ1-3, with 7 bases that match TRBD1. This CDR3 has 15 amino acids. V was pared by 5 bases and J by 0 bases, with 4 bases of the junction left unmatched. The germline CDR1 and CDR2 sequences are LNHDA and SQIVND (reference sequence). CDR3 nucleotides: TGTGCCAGTAGTCGGACAGGCATCTCTGGAAACACCATATATTTT. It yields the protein CASSRTGISGNTIYF.

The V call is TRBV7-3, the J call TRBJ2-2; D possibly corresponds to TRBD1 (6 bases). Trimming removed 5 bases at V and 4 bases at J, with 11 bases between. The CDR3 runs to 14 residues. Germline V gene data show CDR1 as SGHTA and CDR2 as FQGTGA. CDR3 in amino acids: CASSPGQFTGELFF. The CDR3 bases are TGTGCCAGCAGCCCAGGACAGTTCACCGGGGAGCTGTTTTTT.

The CDR3: CASRRQGGNSPLHF. CDR3 DNA: TGTGCCAGCAGGAGACAGGGTGGGAATTCACCCCTCCACTTT. The chain carries TRBV6-5 and TRBJ1-6; 7 bases match TRBD1. The length of the CDR3 is 14 residues. Trimming took 6 bases from V and 7 from J; bases not matched to a gene: 6. Germline V gene sequence: CDR1 MNHEY, CDR2 SVGAGI.

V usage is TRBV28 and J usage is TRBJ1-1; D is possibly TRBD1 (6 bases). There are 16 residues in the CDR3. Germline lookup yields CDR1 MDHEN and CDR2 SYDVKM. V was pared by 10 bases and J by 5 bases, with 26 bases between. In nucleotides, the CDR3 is TGTGCCACCAAAAAGCATCCCCAGGGGTTGTGGACTGAAGCTTTCTTT. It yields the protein CATKKHPQGLWTEAFF.

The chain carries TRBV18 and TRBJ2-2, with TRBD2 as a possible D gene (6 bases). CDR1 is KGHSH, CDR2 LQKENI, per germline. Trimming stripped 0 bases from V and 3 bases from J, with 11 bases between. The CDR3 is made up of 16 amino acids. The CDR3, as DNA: TGTGCCAGCTCACCACCCCAGGGACTGGACACCGGGGAGCTGTTTTTT. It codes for CASSPPQGLDTGELFF. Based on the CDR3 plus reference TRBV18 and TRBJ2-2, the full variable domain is NAGVMQNPRHLVRRRGQEARLRCSPMKGHSHVYWYRQLPEEGLKFMVYLQKENIIDESGMPKERFSAEFPKEGPSILRIQQVVRGDSAAYFCASSPPQGLDTGELFFGEGSRLTVL.

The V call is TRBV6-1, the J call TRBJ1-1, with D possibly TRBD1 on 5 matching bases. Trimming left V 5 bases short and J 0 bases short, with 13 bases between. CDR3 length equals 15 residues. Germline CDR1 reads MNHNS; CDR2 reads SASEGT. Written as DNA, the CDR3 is TGTGCCAGCAGTCCTCCAGGGTCAGTGAACACTGAAGCTTTCTTT. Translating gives CASSPPGSVNTEAFF.

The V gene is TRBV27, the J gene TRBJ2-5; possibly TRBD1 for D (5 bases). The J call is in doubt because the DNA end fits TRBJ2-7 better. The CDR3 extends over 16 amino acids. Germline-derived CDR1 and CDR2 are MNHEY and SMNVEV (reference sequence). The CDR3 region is CASSAGYGKPSYEQYF. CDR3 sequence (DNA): TGTGCCAGCAGTGCAGGGTATGGCAAACCATCCTACGAGCAGTACTTC.

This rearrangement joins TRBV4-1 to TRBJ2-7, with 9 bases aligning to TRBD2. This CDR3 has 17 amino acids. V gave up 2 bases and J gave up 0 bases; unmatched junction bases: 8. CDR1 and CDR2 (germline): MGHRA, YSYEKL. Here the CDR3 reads CASSQLPTSGNSYEQYF. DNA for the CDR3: TGCGCCAGCAGCCAACTACCGACTAGCGGAAACTCCTACGAGCAGTACTTC.